A single sample gave rise to the 4 T cell receptor beta chains below, sequenced in a study of blood T cell repertoires in COVID-19. The repertoire was sequenced with immunoSEQ multiplex PCR; TCRdb's copy has only in-frame clones and lacks some. Of approximately 260,000 clones listed, about 88% are singletons. Material: peripheral blood. These receptor sequences come from a man between 18 and 29 years old with active or convalescent COVID-19.

The rearrangement uses TRBV4-2 and TRBJ1-3; TRBD1 matches at 7 bases. This CDR3 is built from 18 residues. CDR1 is LGHNA and CDR2 is YNFKEQ in the germline V gene. With V trimmed by 4 bases and J by 0 bases, 12 bases remained unmatched. The CDR3 spells CASSRQPGGPSSGNTIYF. DNA for the CDR3: TGTGCCAGCAGCCGTCAACCAGGGGGTCCAAGCTCTGGAAACACCATATATTTT.

The V and J genes are TRBV27 and TRBJ2-7; possibly TRBD1 for D (6 bases). The germline CDR1 and CDR2 sequences are MNHEY and SMNVEV (reference sequence). The CDR3 has 11 amino acids. V lost 4 bases and J 6 bases, leaving 7 bases between the germline ends. The CDR3 DNA reads TGTGCCAGCAGTTGGGGGCTCGAGCAGTACTTC. As protein: CASSWGLEQYF.

The V gene is TRBV5-1, the J gene TRBJ2-1; 7 bases map to TRBD2. The ends lost 0 bases at V and 4 bases at J; junction bases unmatched: 4. The CDR3 spans 15 residues. The germline V gene has CDR1 SGHRS and CDR2 YFSETQ. In DNA, the CDR3 is TGCGCCAGCAGCTTGGGCCAGGGAGGGTACAATGAGCAGTTCTTC. It translates to CASSLGQGGYNEQFF.

V gene TRBV9 combines with J gene TRBJ2-1; D is unresolved. Trimming cost V 0 bases and J 9 bases, with 10 bases left between them. CDR1 SGDLS and CDR2 YYNGEE come from the germline V gene. This CDR3 contains 13 residues. DNA of the CDR3: TGTGCCAGCAGCGTAGCCCCTAGTAGTGAGCAGTTCTTC. Its protein product is CASSVAPSSEQFF.